This entry describes one TCR beta chain. Its antigen is unidentified. This sample stems from a study of shared clonotypes between healthy human individuals. Measured with immunoSEQ multiplex PCR; TCRdb has only the in-frame clones, and not every one. The data show under 2,000,000 clones, just under 95% seen once. Study outcomes and limitations: Shared clonotypes across all four donors exceeded non-shared ones in generation probability. Generally, naive subsets (rather than memory subsets) showed larger estimated richness. Donor clonotype sharing was expected to depend on sequencing depth. Naive CD4 clonotypes were shared across a few donors at roughly 5%.

Naive CD8 cells comprised CD45RO-negative, CCR7-positively selected cells, excluding terminally differentiated effector memory CD45RA+ cells. The germline V gene encodes CDR1 MDHEN and CDR2 SYDVKM. The CDR3 runs 16 residues. The V and J ends lost 3 bases and 0 bases, in that order; junction bases with no gene match: 6. The sequencing sample was made of naive CD8+ T cells sorted from blood. The chain couples TRBV28 to TRBJ2-5; 8 bases are shared with TRBD1. This TCR was sampled from a man aged 18 to 29 in good health. The CDR3 DNA reads TGTGCCAGCAGTTTTGGACAGGGATCGTACCAAGAGACCCAGTACTTC. Translating gives CASSFGQGSYQETQYF. Full variable domain (remainder filled in from reference TRBV28 and TRBJ2-5): DVKVTQSSRYLVKRTGEKVFLECVQDMDHENMFWYRQDPGLGLRLIYFSYDVKMKEKGDIPEGYSVSREKKERFSLILESASTNQTSMYLCASSFGQGSYQETQYFGPGTRLLVL.